The rows below give T cell receptor beta chains drawn from one sample of a study of T cells in Graves' hyperthyroidism and ophthalmopathy. TCRdb re-called the multiplex PCR reads with MiXCR, one entry per CDR3 protein. Of hundreds of thousands of distinct CDR3 sequences listed, 20% to 25% are singletons. The sequencing sample was made of blood. The receptors stem from a woman between 65 and 79 years old with Graves' ophthalmopathy. Both conserved end residues are part of each CDR3. D genes are given only for firm matches. The size field is filled for only some rows; it gives once, few, many or a size class.

D gene,clone size,J gene,V gene,CDR3 protein,CDR3 DNA
-,few,TRBJ1-6,TRBV5-1,CASEDGAGNSPLHF,TGCGCCAGCGAGGACGGGGCAGGGAATTCACCCCTCCACTTT
-,many,TRBJ2-1,TRBV4-1,CASSQDFYNEQFF,TGCGCCAGCAGCCAAGATTTCTACAATGAGCAGTTCTTC
-,many,TRBJ1-1,TRBV28,CASSPHSGEDTEAFF,TGTGCCAGCAGTCCCCATTCAGGGGAGGACACTGAAGCTTTCTTT
-,many,TRBJ1-1,TRBV30,CAWMQGAAEAFF,TGTGCCTGGATGCAGGGCGCGGCTGAAGCTTTCTTT
-,few,TRBJ1-1,TRBV9,CASGPGLNTEAFF,TGTGCCAGCGGGCCAGGTCTGAACACTGAAGCTTTCTTT
TRBD1,many,TRBJ1-2,TRBV11-2,CASSLGTGDYGYTF,TGTGCCAGCAGCTTAGGGACAGGAGACTATGGCTACACCTTC
-,-,TRBJ2-3,TRBV29-1,CSVEQGMDTQYF,TGCAGCGTTGAGCAGGGAATGGATACGCAGTATTTT
TRBD2,many,TRBJ2-5,TRBV12-3/TRBV12-4,CASSYRTSGRAQGETQYF,TGTGCCAGCAGTTACCGAACTAGCGGGAGGGCCCAAGGGGAGACCCAGTACTTC
-,many,TRBJ1-1,TRBV7-2,CASSFTEAFF,TGTGCCAGCAGCTTCACTGAAGCTTTCTTT
TRBD2,many,TRBJ2-1,TRBV5-1,CASSLESSGRYNEQFF,TGCGCCAGCAGCTTGGAGTCTAGCGGGAGGTACAATGAGCAGTTCTTC
-,many,TRBJ1-1,TRBV7-2,CASSLVAGLLNTEAFF,TGTGCCAGCAGCTTAGTGGCAGGGCTGCTGAACACTGAAGCTTTCTTT
-,-,TRBJ2-7,TRBV30,CAWKGQGIAYEQYF,TGTGCCTGGAAGGGCCAGGGGATTGCCTACGAGCAGTACTTC
-,many,TRBJ1-1,TRBV7-2,CASSPRLNTEAFF,TGTGCCAGCAGCCCCCGATTGAACACTGAAGCTTTCTTT
-,-,TRBJ2-3,TRBV15,CATRGGSTDTQYF,TGTGCCACCCGGGGCGGGAGCACAGATACGCAGTATTTT
-,few,TRBJ2-7,TRBV6-2/TRBV6-3,CASSYSRGTRAYEQYF,TGTGCCAGCAGTTACTCGAGAGGGACCCGAGCCTACGAGCAGTACTTC
TRBD2,-,TRBJ2-1,TRBV7-9,CASSTLAGGPSEQFF,TGTGCCAGCAGCACACTAGCGGGAGGGCCTAGTGAGCAGTTCTTC
-,few,TRBJ2-1,TRBV6-2/TRBV6-3,CASSYYASAQFF,TGTGCCAGCAGTTACTATGCTAGCGCGCAGTTCTTC
-,-,TRBJ1-2,TRBV13,CASSLITYREYGYTF,TGTGCCAGCAGCTTAATAACGTATCGTGAATATGGCTACACCTTC
-,-,TRBJ2-5,TRBV18,CASSPRGRGETQYF,TGTGCCAGCTCACCACGAGGGCGTGGGGAGACCCAGTACTTC
TRBD1,few,TRBJ1-5,TRBV19,CASTTDRGFNQPQHF,TGTGCCAGTACCACTGACAGGGGATTCAATCAGCCCCAGCATTTT
-,many,TRBJ2-1,TRBV7-9,CASSPRGNSYNEQFF,TGTGCCAGCAGTCCCCGCGGGAACTCCTACAATGAGCAGTTCTTC
-,few,TRBJ2-7,TRBV3-1,CASSQGPTPMHEQYF,TGTGCCAGCAGCCAGGGGCCTACCCCCATGCACGAGCAGTACTTC
-,many,TRBJ2-7,TRBV28,CASSLLGWSGKVYEQYF,TGTGCCAGCAGTTTACTCGGTTGGTCAGGGAAAGTCTACGAGCAGTACTTC
TRBD1,few,TRBJ2-7,TRBV20-1,CSAASPGTVAYEQYF,TGCAGTGCGGCTTCCCCCGGGACAGTTGCCTACGAGCAGTACTTC